Listed below are T cell receptor beta chains from one sample, sequenced in a study of blood T cells in healthy people across ages. MiXCR, run by TCRdb on the 5' RACE reads, gives a single entry per CDR3 protein. Of 1.5 million to 2 million distinct CDR3 sequences in the sample, about 49% were seen once. The specimen sequenced was blood. These receptor sequences come from a woman in her 40s in good health. The CDR3 runs from the conserved cysteine through the conserved F or W. A D gene is named only where the DNA matches it firmly. Clone size is shown for a subset of rows, as once, few, many or a class of expanded clone.

J: TRBJ1-6
V: TRBV6-2/TRBV6-3
D: -
size: -
CDR3: CASSYLWSPLHF
DNA: TGTGCCAGCAGTTACTTATGGTCACCCCTCCACTTT

J: TRBJ1-1
V: TRBV5-1
D: -
size: -
CDR3: CASSAQGGNTEAFF
DNA: TGTGCCAGCAGCGCCCAGGGCGGTAACACTGAAGCTTTCTTT

J: TRBJ2-7
V: TRBV6-5
D: -
size: -
CDR3: CASSYSVGTYEQYF
DNA: TGTGCCAGCAGTTACTCGGTGGGTACCTACGAGCAGTACTTC

J: TRBJ2-3
V: TRBV28
D: -
size: few
CDR3: CASIGGAAESDTQYF
DNA: TGTGCCAGCATCGGTGGGGCAGCGGAGTCAGATACGCAGTATTTT

J: TRBJ2-3
V: TRBV14
D: -
size: few
CDR3: CASSPRPHGSQYF
DNA: TGTGCCAGCAGCCCGCGACCCCATGGATCGCAGTATTTT

J: TRBJ2-5
V: TRBV4-1
D: -
size: -
CDR3: CASSQGARRGTQYF
DNA: TGCGCCAGCAGCCAAGGTGCAAGGAGGGGGACCCAGTACTTC

J: TRBJ1-5
V: TRBV7-8
D: TRBD1
size: -
CDR3: CASSPRPQGGVGSNQPQHF
DNA: TGTGCCAGCAGCCCGAGACCCCAGGGGGGAGTAGGGAGCAATCAGCCCCAGCATTTT

J: TRBJ2-2
V: TRBV27
D: -
size: -
CDR3: CATLRAGPTGKLFF
DNA: TGTGCCACTCTGAGGGCAGGGCCAACCGGGAAGCTGTTTTTT

J: TRBJ2-7
V: TRBV20-1
D: TRBD2
size: -
CDR3: CSARDRRGANNEQYF
DNA: TGCAGTGCTAGAGATAGGCGGGGGGCAAACAATGAGCAGTACTTC

J: TRBJ2-4
V: TRBV4-3
D: -
size: few
CDR3: CASSLGDSGSEQYF
DNA: TGCGCCAGCAGCCTTGGGGACTCGGGCTCAGAGCAGTACTTC

J: TRBJ2-5
V: TRBV11-1
D: TRBD1
size: -
CDR3: CASSLLRGQGTQYF
DNA: TGTGCCAGCAGCTTACTCAGGGGGCAAGGGACCCAGTACTTC

J: TRBJ1-5
V: TRBV6-6
D: -
size: -
CDR3: CASSHRVGKPDQPQHF
DNA: TGTGCCAGCAGTCACAGGGTGGGCAAGCCGGATCAGCCCCAGCATTTT

J: TRBJ2-3
V: TRBV20-1
D: -
size: -
CDR3: CSARDLRAITDTQYF
DNA: TGCAGTGCTAGAGATTTGCGGGCTATCACAGATACGCAGTATTTT

J: TRBJ1-6
V: TRBV9
D: -
size: -
CDR3: CASSVGSGASSYNSPLHF
DNA: TGTGCCAGCAGCGTAGGGTCCGGGGCGAGCTCCTATAATTCACCCCTCCACTTT

J: TRBJ1-2
V: TRBV28
D: -
size: -
CDR3: CASSNNYVLNYGYTF
DNA: TGTGCCAGCAGTAACAATTATGTGCTTAACTATGGCTACACCTTC

J: TRBJ1-1
V: TRBV29-1
D: -
size: -
CDR3: CSVVRTAGEVNTEAFF
DNA: TGCAGCGTTGTCAGGACAGCGGGCGAGGTGAACACTGAAGCTTTCTTT

J: TRBJ2-3
V: TRBV6-5
D: -
size: few
CDR3: CASSYTPLGDTQYF
DNA: TGTGCCAGCAGTTACACTCCCCTAGGAGATACGCAGTATTTT

J: TRBJ2-5
V: TRBV12-3/TRBV12-4
D: -
size: -
CDR3: CASSLRGMDSQETQYF
DNA: TGTGCCAGCAGTTTGCGGGGCATGGATTCGCAAGAGACCCAGTACTTC

J: TRBJ2-5
V: TRBV9
D: -
size: -
CDR3: CASSPTGNFRVETQYF
DNA: TGTGCCAGCAGCCCCACGGGGAACTTTCGGGTGGAGACCCAGTACTTC

J: TRBJ1-2
V: TRBV28
D: -
size: -
CDR3: CASSRLGDSGGYTF
DNA: TGTGCCAGCAGTCGCTTAGGGGACTCCGGAGGCTACACCTTC

J: TRBJ2-5
V: TRBV28
D: -
size: few
CDR3: CASSPFWEETQYF
DNA: TGTGCCAGCAGTCCGTTCTGGGAGGAGACCCAGTACTTC